This TCR beta chain was identified in a study of T cells after posttransplantation cyclophosphamide. The study, taken as a whole, reports: TRB clonality was highly associated with recipient CMV seropositivity and reactivation. Later post-transplant blood repertoires were often dominated by donor CD8+ memory clones. TRB overlap between skin or GI tissue T cells and blood was limited.

V dropped 8 bases and J dropped 7; count of bases not matched to a gene: 7. There are 13 residues in the CDR3. Germline CDR1 and CDR2: SGHDN and FVKESK. TCRdb keeps only in-frame clones here, not all; method: immunoSEQ multiplex PCR. The data show about 1,500 clones, around 85% seen once. A marrow graft followed busulfan-fludarabine conditioning, with cyclophosphamide on days +3 and +4. Notes on this clone: Its target is unknown.

The receptor's source is a female patient aged 60 or older who received an allogeneic stem cell transplant from an unrelated donor, was CMV-positive, and had acute GVHD only. A subset of T cells may come from the graft donor. This chain links TRBV14 with TRBJ2-2, with 7 positions matching TRBD2. The starting material was CD4+ T cells sorted from PBMCs, obtained 220 to 250 days after allogeneic stem cell transplant with posttransplant cyclophosphamide. CDR3 nucleotides: TGTGCCAGCGCCGGGGCTAGCGGCGGGGAGCTGTTTTTT. Protein sequence: CASAGASGGELFF.